A selection of T cell receptor beta chains follows, all from one sample in a study of T-cell memory formation after mild COVID-19. TCRdb fed the 5' RACE reads into MiXCR, producing one record per CDR3 protein. Here the sample spans almost 45,000 distinct CDR3 sequences, approximately 7% being singletons. The sequenced sample consisted of PBMCs or a T cell subset sorted from them (not recorded which). Every receptor here comes from an adult who had mild COVID-19 (a few samples of this study predate the infection). Cell type and time point are not known. Each CDR3 is given with its conserved first and last residue. D genes are given only for firm matches. Not every row has a clone size; where given, it reads once, few, many or a size class.

v_call | clone_size | d_call | cdr3_aa
TRBV20-1 | NA | TRBD1 | CSASDRGLGANVLTF
TRBV28 | many | NA | CASRKHRLAEAFF
TRBV4-2 | NA | NA | CASTRGTASSYEQYF
TRBV7-2 | once | TRBD1 | CASSMDRGAEAFF
TRBV20-1 | many | NA | CSAPDFAGVAEAFF
TRBV7-3 | many | NA | CASSGQPGSTDTQYF
TRBV5-1 | medium-sized | NA | CASSTREDTQYF
TRBV3-1 | few | TRBD1 | CASSPPGTVLYEQYF
TRBV29-1 | many | NA | CSVPPAAGTSYNEQFF
TRBV5-1 | many | TRBD1 | CASSNHGTGEETQYF
TRBV20-1 | NA | NA | CSAPGSGLGTDTQYF
TRBV6-2/TRBV6-3 | NA | NA | CASSYTYSYEQYF
TRBV7-9 | NA | NA | CASSYVGGVNTGELFF
TRBV11-2 | NA | NA | CASSLDQVGWGNEQFF
TRBV24-1 | NA | TRBD1 | CATRETGAGSGQFF
TRBV7-9 | NA | NA | CASSSEIGGYGYTF
TRBV29-1 | many | NA | CSVAGFEEQFF
TRBV7-8 | many | TRBD1 | CASSQSGTGSSYEQYF
TRBV7-9 | many | TRBD1 | CASSLVPGRGLDLDEQFF
TRBV5-1 | few | NA | CASSLYAEHSPLHF
TRBV5-4 | NA | TRBD2 | CASARPGGLGETQYF
TRBV2 | NA | NA | CASTFAGGGETQYF
TRBV2 | many | NA | CASSEKQVYEQYF
TRBV11-2 | many | NA | CASSFGFTEAFF
TRBV7-2 | many | NA | CASSESLSSYNEQFF
TRBV19 | few | TRBD2 | CASSSSGRGNEQFF
TRBV24-1 | many | TRBD2 | CATSDRGTSGRRSGANVLTF
TRBV6-5 | NA | NA | CASSYSGRGGNTIYF
TRBV2 | NA | TRBD1 | CASSEAQTGVETQYF
TRBV7-2 | NA | TRBD1 | CASSLGNRGGEKLFF
TRBV24-1 | NA | TRBD1 | CATRGTGDSYNEQFF
TRBV19 | NA | TRBD1 | CASSPRQGNEKLFF
TRBV29-1 | many | NA | CSVEVGSETQYF
TRBV5-1 | many | NA | CASSEGRTQETQYF
TRBV12-3/TRBV12-4 | NA | NA | CASRATGQVNTEAFF
TRBV12-3/TRBV12-4 | many | NA | CASSYGLSSYNEQFF
TRBV19 | many | NA | CASSIRPGSYGYTF
TRBV12-3/TRBV12-4 | few | NA | CASSYREKLFF
TRBV12-3/TRBV12-4 | many | TRBD2 | CASSLTSGGIYEQYF
TRBV19 | many | TRBD1 | CASRRDRGSTDTQYF
TRBV5-6 | NA | NA | CASGRPGTLNTGELFF